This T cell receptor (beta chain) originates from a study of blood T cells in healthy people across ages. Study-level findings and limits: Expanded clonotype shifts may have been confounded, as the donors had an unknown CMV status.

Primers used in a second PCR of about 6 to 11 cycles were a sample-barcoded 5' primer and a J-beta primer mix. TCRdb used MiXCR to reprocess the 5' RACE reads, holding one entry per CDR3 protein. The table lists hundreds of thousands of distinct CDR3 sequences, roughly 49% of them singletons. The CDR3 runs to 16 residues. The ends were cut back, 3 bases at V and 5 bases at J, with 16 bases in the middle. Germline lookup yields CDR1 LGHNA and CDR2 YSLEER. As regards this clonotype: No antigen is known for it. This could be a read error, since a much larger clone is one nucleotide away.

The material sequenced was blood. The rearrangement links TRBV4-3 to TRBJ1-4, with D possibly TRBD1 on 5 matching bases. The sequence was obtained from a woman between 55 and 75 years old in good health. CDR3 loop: CASSQGLMLGNEKLFF. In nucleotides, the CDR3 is TGCGCCAGCAGCCAGGGACTCATGTTGGGGAATGAAAAACTGTTTTTT.